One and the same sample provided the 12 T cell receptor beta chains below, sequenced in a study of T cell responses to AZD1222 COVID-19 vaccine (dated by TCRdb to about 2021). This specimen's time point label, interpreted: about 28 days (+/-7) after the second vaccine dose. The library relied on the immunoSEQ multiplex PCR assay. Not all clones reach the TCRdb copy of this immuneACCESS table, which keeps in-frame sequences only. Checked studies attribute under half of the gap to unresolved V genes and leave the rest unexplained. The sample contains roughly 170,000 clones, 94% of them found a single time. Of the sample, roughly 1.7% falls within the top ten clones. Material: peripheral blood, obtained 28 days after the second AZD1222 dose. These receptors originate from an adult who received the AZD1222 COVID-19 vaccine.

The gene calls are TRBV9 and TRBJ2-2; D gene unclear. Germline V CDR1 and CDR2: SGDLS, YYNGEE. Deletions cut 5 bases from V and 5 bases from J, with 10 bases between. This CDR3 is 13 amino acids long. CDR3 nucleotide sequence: TGTGCCAGCAGTTACATGGGTACCGGGGAGCTGTTTTTT. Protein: CASSYMGTGELFF. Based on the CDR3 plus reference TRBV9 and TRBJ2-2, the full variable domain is DSGVTQTPKHLITATGQRVTLRCSPRSGDLSVYWYQQSLDQGLQFLIQYYNGEERAKGNILERFSAQQFPDLHSELNLSSLELGDSALYFCASSYMGTGELFFGEGSRLTVL.

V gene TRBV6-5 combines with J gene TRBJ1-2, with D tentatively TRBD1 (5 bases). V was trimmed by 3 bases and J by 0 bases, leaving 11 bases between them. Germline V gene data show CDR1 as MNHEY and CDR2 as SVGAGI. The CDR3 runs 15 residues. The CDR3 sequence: CASSYKGLANYGYTF. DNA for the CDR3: TGTGCCAGCAGTTATAAGGGGTTAGCTAACTATGGCTACACCTTC.

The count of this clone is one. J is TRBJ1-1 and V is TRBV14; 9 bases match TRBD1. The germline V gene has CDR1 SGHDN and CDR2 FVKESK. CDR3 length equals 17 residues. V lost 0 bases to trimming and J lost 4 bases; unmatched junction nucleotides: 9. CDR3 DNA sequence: TGTGCCAGCAGCCAAGAATACAGGGGGCTTTCGTTCACTGAAGCTTTCTTT. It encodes CASSQEYRGLSFTEAFF.

DNA of the CDR3: TGTGCCAGCAGTTTTCTCCCAGGGGATCTCTACGAGCAGTACTTC. Amino acid sequence: CASSFLPGDLYEQYF. The gene calls are TRBV28 and TRBJ2-7; D might be TRBD1 (6 bases). This CDR3 spans 15 amino acids. Germline V gives CDR1 MDHEN, CDR2 SYDVKM. V shed 3 bases and J shed 3 bases, with 15 bases lying between them.

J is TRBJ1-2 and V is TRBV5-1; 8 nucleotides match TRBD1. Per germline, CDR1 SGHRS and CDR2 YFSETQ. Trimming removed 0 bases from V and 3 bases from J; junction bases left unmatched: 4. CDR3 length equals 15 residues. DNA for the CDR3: TGCGCCAGCAGCTTGGAGCCAGGGGGCCACTATGGCTACACCTTC. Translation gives CASSLEPGGHYGYTF. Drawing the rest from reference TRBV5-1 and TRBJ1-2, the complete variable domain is KAGVTQTPRYLIKTRGQQVTLSCSPISGHRSVSWYQQTPGQGLQFLFEYFSETQRNKGNFPGRFSGRQFSNSRSEMNVSTLELGDSALYLCASSLEPGGHYGYTFGSGTRLTVV.

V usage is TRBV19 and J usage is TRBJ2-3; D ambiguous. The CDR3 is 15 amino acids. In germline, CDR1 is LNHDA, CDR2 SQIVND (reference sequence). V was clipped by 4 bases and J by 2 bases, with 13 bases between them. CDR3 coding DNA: TGTGCCAGTAGTACACGTAGGCCACCCACAGATACGCAGTATTTT. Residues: CASSTRRPPTDTQYF.

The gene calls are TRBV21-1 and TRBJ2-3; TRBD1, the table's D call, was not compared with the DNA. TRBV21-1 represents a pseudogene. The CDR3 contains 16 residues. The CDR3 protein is CASSRPGTGSSDTQYF. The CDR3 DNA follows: TGTGCCAGCAGCAGGCCCGGGACAGGGAGCTCGGATACGCAGTATTTT.

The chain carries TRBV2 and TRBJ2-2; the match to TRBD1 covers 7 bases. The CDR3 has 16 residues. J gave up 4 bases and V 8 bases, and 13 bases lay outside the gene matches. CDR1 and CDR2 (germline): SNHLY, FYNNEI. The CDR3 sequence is CASVLNRGFGTGELFF. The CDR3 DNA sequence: TGTGCCAGCGTCCTCAACAGGGGTTTCGGCACCGGGGAGCTGTTTTTT.

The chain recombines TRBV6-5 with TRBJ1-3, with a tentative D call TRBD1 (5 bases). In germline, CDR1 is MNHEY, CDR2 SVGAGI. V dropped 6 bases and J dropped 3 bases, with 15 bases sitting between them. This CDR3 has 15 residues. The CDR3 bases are TGTGCCAGCAGGCCCGCCGGGACGAATGGAAACACCATATATTTT. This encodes CASRPAGTNGNTIYF.

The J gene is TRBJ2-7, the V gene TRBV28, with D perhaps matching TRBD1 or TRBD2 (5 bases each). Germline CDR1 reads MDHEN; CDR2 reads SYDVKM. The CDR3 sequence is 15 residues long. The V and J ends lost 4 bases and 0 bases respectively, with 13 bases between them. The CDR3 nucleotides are TGTGCCAGCAGTTCGGAGGCAGGGAGCTCCTACGAGCAGTACTTC. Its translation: CASSSEAGSSYEQYF. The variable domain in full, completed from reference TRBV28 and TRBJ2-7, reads DVKVTQSSRYLVKRTGEKVFLECVQDMDHENMFWYRQDPGLGLRLIYFSYDVKMKEKGDIPEGYSVSREKKERFSLILESASTNQTSMYLCASSSEAGSSYEQYFGPGTRLTVT.

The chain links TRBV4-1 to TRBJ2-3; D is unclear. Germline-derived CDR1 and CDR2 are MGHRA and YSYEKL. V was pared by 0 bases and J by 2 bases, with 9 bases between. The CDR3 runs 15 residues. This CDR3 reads CASSQEPGPTDTQYF. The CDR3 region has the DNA TGCGCCAGCAGCCAAGAACCGGGTCCCACAGATACGCAGTATTTT.

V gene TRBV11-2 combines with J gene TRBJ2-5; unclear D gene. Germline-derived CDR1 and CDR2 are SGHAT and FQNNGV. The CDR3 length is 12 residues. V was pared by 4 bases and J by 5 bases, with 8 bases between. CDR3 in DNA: TGTGCCAGCAGCTCAAGTCGGGAGACCCAGTACTTC. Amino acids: CASSSSRETQYF.